This T cell receptor (beta chain) was retrieved from a study of blood T cell repertoires in COVID-19. Study summary: Samples came from the United States, Italy and Spain, spanning acute and convalescent COVID-19. Sources were T cells, B-cell-depleted T cells, or PBMCs; the material itself was cDNA or gDNA.

This CDR3 is 17 amino acids long. Germline-derived CDR1 and CDR2 are KGHSH and LQKENI. With 1 base clipped from V and 7 bases from J, the junction kept 12 bases outside the gene matches. Per the original data handling: Estimates of nucleated cell counts were drawn from the amplification of reference gene primers. Clones were read by immunoSEQ multiplex PCR, and TCRdb kept only the in-frame ones, dropping some. V, J and clone size are taken as reported in that table, and D and trimming were inferred from the DNA itself. This table has 65,000 to 90,000 clones, roughly four fifths appearing once. The chain carries TRBV18 and TRBJ1-4, with TRBD1 matching over 7 bases. What was sequenced was peripheral blood. The source of this sequence is a woman aged 55 to 70 with acute or convalescent COVID-19. This CDR3 is CASSPRDSHSRGEKLFF. The CDR3 bases are TGTGCCAGCTCACCACGGGACAGCCACTCTCGGGGTGAAAAACTGTTTTTT.